This entry lists 6 T cell receptor beta chains sequenced from one sample in a study of type 1 regulatory T cells. TCRdb re-derived calls from the reads in MiXCR, one entry per CDR3 protein. The repertoire includes 14,000 to 15,000 distinct CDR3 sequences, roughly 13% of them detected once, and just over 15% sits in the top ten. These receptors' antigens are unknown. Material: cultured T cells, either the whole culture or a sorted T cell fraction (not recorded which). The receptors originated from a human donor in good health.

This clonotype is labeled medium-sized (0.01 to 0.1%). This sequence joins TRBV6-5 and TRBJ2-7; D not resolved. With 5 bases removed from V and 2 bases from J, the gap between germline ends came to 10 bases. Germline V CDR1 and CDR2: MNHEY, SVGAGI. The CDR3 extends over 13 amino acids. In DNA, the CDR3 is TGTGCCAGCAGTGCACCCGGCACCTACGAGCAGTACTTC. Its translation is CASSAPGTYEQYF.

The J gene is TRBJ1-1, the V gene TRBV5-1, with D possibly TRBD1 on 5 matching bases. Germline-derived CDR1 and CDR2 are SGHRS and YFSETQ. CDR3 length: 13 amino acids. Trimming shortened V by 4 bases and J by 1 base, and 8 bases separated the two germline ends. CDR3 protein: CASSRDRNTEAFF. In DNA, the CDR3 is TGCGCCAGCAGCCGTGACAGGAACACTGAAGCTTTCTTT.

This clonotype has ten or more counts. V usage is TRBV19 and J usage is TRBJ1-3; 7 bases match TRBD1. Germline V gene lookup returns CDR1 LNHDA and CDR2 SQIVND (reference sequence). This CDR3 contains 18 residues. V trimming: 3 bases; J trimming: 0 bases; junction bases outside the gene matches: 11. The CDR3 loop reads CASSIYLPTGTSGNTIYF. As DNA, the CDR3 is TGTGCCAGTAGTATTTACCTACCGACAGGGACCTCTGGAAACACCATATATTTT.

The chain employs TRBV6-2 or TRBV6-3 and TRBJ2-1; the match to TRBD2 covers 10 bases. Germline assignment: CDR1 MNHEY and CDR2 SVGEGT. Trimming removed 0 bases from V and 5 bases from J; junction bases left unmatched: 10. There are 18 residues in the CDR3. The CDR3 sequence: CASSYSMASGRVHNEQFF. In DNA form, the CDR3 reads TGTGCCAGCAGTTACTCGATGGCAAGCGGGAGGGTACACAATGAGCAGTTCTTC.

V usage is TRBV7-3 and J usage is TRBJ2-1, with 11 nucleotides matching TRBD2. Looked up from germline, CDR1 is SGHTA and CDR2 is FQGTGA. V trimming: 1 base; J trimming: 4 bases; junction bases outside the gene matches: 0. This CDR3 region has 15 residues. The CDR3 bases are TGTGCCAGCAGCTTAAGACTAGCGGGGTACAATGAGCAGTTCTTC. This sequence encodes CASSLRLAGYNEQFF.

This clonotype was observed a few times. This chain joins TRBV4-3 and TRBJ1-1; D is unclear. CDR1 is LGHNA, CDR2 YSLEER, per germline. CDR3 length: 15 residues. The V end was cut by 2 bases, the J end by 4 bases, with 14 bases between. The CDR3 spells CASSQQQMVGTEAFF. CDR3 nucleotide sequence: TGCGCCAGCAGCCAACAACAGATGGTGGGCACTGAAGCTTTCTTT.